Given below is one T cell receptor beta chain in context. Its antigen is as yet unknown. Time point given: week 11, during vaccination. With topical imiquimod, each dose of the vaccine consisted of 300 ug of mutant IDH1 20-mer peptide. The data originate from a study of a mutant IDH1 vaccine in newly diagnosed glioma. Across the whole study: Across weeks 1, 3, 5, 7, 11, 15, 19 and 23, patients received a vaccination each time, eight in all. Beforehand, treatment had been radiotherapy, temozolomide, or both; the majority received both.

This CDR3 spans 14 amino acids. The V gene lost 3 bases and the J gene lost 0 bases, with 8 bases spanning the gap. Germline V gene sequence: CDR1 KGHSH, CDR2 LQKENI. Method: immunoSEQ multiplex PCR; TCRdb's copy keeps in-frame clones and lacks some. The repertoire holds 50,000 to 65,000 clones, with about 88% as singletons. The sequencing here drew on PBMCs, taken from a glioma patient whose treatment included an IDH1 peptide vaccine. The sequence was obtained from a woman in her 50s with glioma. The chain couples TRBV18 to TRBJ1-1; D is ambiguous. The DNA for the CDR3 is TGTGCCAGCTCACCGAGCGCATTGAACACTGAAGCTTTCTTT. Amino acids: CASSPSALNTEAFF.